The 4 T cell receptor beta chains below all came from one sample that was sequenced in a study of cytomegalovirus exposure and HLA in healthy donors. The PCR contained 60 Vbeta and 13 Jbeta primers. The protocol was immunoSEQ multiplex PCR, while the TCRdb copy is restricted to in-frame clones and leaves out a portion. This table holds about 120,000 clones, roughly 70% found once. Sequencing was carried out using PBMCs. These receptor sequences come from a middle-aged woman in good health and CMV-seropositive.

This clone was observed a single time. The DNA of the CDR3 is TGCGCCAGCAGCCTCCGAGGACAGGGAAGGACTGAAGCTTTCTTT. Translated: CASSLRGQGRTEAFF. The chain carries TRBV4-1 and TRBJ1-1; 8 nucleotides agree with TRBD1. Germline lookup yields CDR1 MGHRA and CDR2 YSYEKL. V shed 4 bases and J 5 bases; nucleotides not matched to a gene: 9. The CDR3 totals 15 residues.

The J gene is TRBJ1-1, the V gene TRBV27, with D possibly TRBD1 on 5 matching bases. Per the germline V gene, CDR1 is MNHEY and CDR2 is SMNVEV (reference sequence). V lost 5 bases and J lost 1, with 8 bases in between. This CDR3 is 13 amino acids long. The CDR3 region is CASSVTENTEAFF. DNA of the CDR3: TGTGCCAGCAGTGTGACAGAGAACACTGAAGCTTTCTTT.

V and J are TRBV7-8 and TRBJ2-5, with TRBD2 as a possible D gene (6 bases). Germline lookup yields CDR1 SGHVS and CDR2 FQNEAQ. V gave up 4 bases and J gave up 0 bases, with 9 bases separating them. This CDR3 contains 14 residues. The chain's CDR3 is CASSSRTNQETQYF. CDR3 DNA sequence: TGTGCCAGCAGCTCGAGGACTAACCAAGAGACCCAGTACTTC.

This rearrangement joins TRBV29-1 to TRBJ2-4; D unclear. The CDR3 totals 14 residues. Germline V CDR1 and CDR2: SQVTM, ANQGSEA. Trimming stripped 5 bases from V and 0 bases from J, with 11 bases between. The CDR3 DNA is TGCAGCGTTCGTGAGGTATTAGCCAAAAACATTCAGTACTTC. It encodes CSVREVLAKNIQYF.